This entry concerns a single T cell receptor (beta chain). Its antigen is not yet known. The input lacks base qualities; no much larger clone sits a single base away. The immunoSEQ Assay, a bias-controlled multiplex PCR, was used to amplify TCRbeta CDR3 regions from genomic DNA. The published analysis was carried out like this. Nucleated cell counts per sample were estimated from amplification of reference gene primers within the assay. Sequence reads were collapsed and filtered to measure the absolute abundance of every unique TCRbeta CDR3 rearrangement. For each sample, productive Simpson clonality was calculated as the square root of Simpson's diversity index across productive rearrangements. The clones in this table, taken by TCRdb from immuneACCESS, are in-frame only. Not every clone is retained; where verified, under half of the shortfall comes from an unresolved V gene, and the cause of the rest is unknown. The V and J calls and clone size were taken over from that table, and D and trimming were inferred from the DNA. This sample has a few hundred thousand clones in its table, and 84% of those were observed once. The ten biggest clones cover roughly 1.4% of the sample.

V loses 5 bases, J loses 5 bases, and the germline ends lie 7 bases apart. The CDR3, from cysteine to phenylalanine, totals 11 residues. CDR3 DNA only is kept here, 33 bases in frame from base 1. Sequences SNHLY (CDR1) and FYNNEI (CDR2) are obtained from the germline V gene. This record comes from a study of blood T cell repertoires in COVID-19 (dated by TCRdb to the early 2020s). Regarding the study in general: Samples covering the acute and convalescent phases of COVID-19 were provided by collaborators in the United States, Italy and Spain. Where available, HLA class I and class II types were obtained from metadata supplied by the sample provider rather than from assay-based typing. The samples were drawn from the first 160 participants of the ongoing ImmuneRACE study and from 1,254 subjects provided by 6 global collaborators. The repertoires were released in a freely available public database meant as a resource for research on the immune response to SARS-CoV-2. Subjects who had been exposed to COVID-19, were actively infected with it, or had recovered from it provided the deeply sampled blood TCRbeta repertoires that made up the dataset. The prospective study material was composed of cDNA or gDNA derived from T cells, B-cell-depleted T cells, or PBMCs. Nearly every sample came with metadata listing a de-identified subject ID, COVID-19 status, age in years and sex. General study outcomes and caveats: The quantity of clinical and demographic metadata differed by source and by participant and was supplied without curation.

Samples from volunteer blood donors who had recovered from COVID-19 were contributed by a second Seattle source. Each collaborating institution followed its own protocols to collect whole blood in K2EDTA tubes. For TCRbeta analysis, collaborator samples were shipped as frozen whole blood, as isolated PBMCs, or as DNA extracted from either sample type. Source material: peripheral blood. Recombination joined TRBV2 with TRBJ2-7; no D gene is confidently identified. The sequence was collected from a middle-aged woman who had recovered from COVID-19. The sequence in DNA is TGTGCCAGCAGTTTCCATGACGAGCAGTACTTC. Its translation reads: CASSFHDEQYF.